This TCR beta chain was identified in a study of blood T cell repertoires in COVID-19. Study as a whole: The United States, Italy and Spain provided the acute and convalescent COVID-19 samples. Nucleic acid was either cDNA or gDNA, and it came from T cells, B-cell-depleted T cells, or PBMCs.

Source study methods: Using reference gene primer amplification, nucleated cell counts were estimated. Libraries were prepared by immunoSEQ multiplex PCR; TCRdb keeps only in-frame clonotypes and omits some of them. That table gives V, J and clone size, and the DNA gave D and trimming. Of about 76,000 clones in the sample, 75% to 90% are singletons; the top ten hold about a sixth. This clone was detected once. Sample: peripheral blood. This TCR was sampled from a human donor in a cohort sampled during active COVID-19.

This CDR3 reads CASSDGTGNTEAFF. The CDR3 DNA sequence: TGTGCCAGCAGCGATGGAACAGGGAACACTGAAGCTTTCTTT. This sequence joins TRBV9 and TRBJ1-1; the D gene is possibly TRBD1 (5 bases). V was cut by 3 bases and J by 1 base, with 10 bases left in between. The CDR3 runs 14 residues. From germline, CDR1 is SGDLS and CDR2 YYNGEE.